One sample yielded the 7 T cell receptor beta chains listed below, sequenced in a study of vaccination and CD4 T cells after COVID-19. Treatment reported: approximately 9-day PBMC culture with coronavirus spike peptide pools or control peptides (ViraFEST assay). Sequence data for DNA of cultured CD4+ T cells were generated by the Oncomine TCR Beta short-read assay. TCRdb recomputed calls from the PCR reads with MiXCR, one row per CDR3 protein. The sample yields over 8,500 distinct CDR3 sequences, 20% to 30% seen once. Their recognized antigens are unknown. The input for sequencing was CD4+ T cells from blood, cultured in vitro, taken after SARS-CoV-2 vaccination. Receptors originate from a human donor who had recovered from COVID-19.

This clonotype is labeled medium-sized. CDR3 amino acids: CSATSERPYEQYF. CDR3 nucleotide sequence: TGCAGTGCTACTAGCGAAAGACCCTACGAGCAGTACTTC. The chain is built from TRBV20-1 and TRBJ2-7; possible D gene TRBD2, 6 bases. Trimming stripped 4 bases from V and 2 bases from J, with 12 bases between. The CDR3 loop spans 13 amino acids. Germline CDR1 reads DFQATT; CDR2 reads SNEGSKA (reference sequence).

The rearrangement joins TRBV6-5 to TRBJ1-3; TRBD1 aligns across 7 bases. Germline CDR1 reads MNHEY; CDR2 reads SVGAGI. There are 14 residues in the CDR3. V shed 4 bases, J shed 4 bases, and the junction held 4 bases outside the gene matches. The CDR3 nucleotides read TGTGCCAGCAGTTCGACAGGGTGGGGAAACACCATATATTTT. Translating gives CASSSTGWGNTIYF.

A note on this clonotype: Relative to the germline gene, one junction end is altered; a read error may explain this. The chain has TRBV6-5 and TRBJ2-7; no firm D call. The CDR3 runs to 14 residues. The V gene's germline CDR1 is MNHEY and CDR2 SVGAGI. CDR3 DNA sequence: TGTGCCAGCAGTTACAGAGGCATGAGCTACGGGCAGTACTTC. It codes for CASSYRGMSYGQYF.

This clonotype was observed once. Its ends do not fully match the called genes, so a read error is possible. The J gene is TRBJ2-2, the V gene TRBV11-2; D not resolved. The CDR3 has 15 amino acids. Germline V lookup: CDR1 SGHAT, CDR2 FQNNGV. CDR3 DNA: TGTGCCAGCGGCTTAGAAGGGCAGAACACCGGGGAGCTGTTTTTT. Translation gives CASGLEGQNTGELFF.

The CDR3 DNA sequence: TGCAGTGCTAGAGATCGAAAAACAGGAGATAATCAGCCCCAGCATTTT. This gives the protein CSARDRKTGDNQPQHF. V gene TRBV20-1 combines with J gene TRBJ1-5; D is perhaps TRBD1 (5 bases). Per the germline V gene, CDR1 is DFQATT and CDR2 is SNEGSKA (reference sequence). The V gene lost 0 bases and the J gene lost 4 bases, with 16 bases spanning the gap. CDR3 size: 16 residues.

This rearrangement joins TRBV28 to TRBJ2-5, with TRBD2 identical over 10 bases. The germline V gene has CDR1 MDHEN and CDR2 SYDVKM. V shed 10 bases, J shed 9 bases, and the junction held 14 bases outside the gene matches. The CDR3 totals 14 residues. The CDR3 spells CATGGLAVLGSQYF. The CDR3 DNA follows: TGTGCCACTGGAGGACTAGCGGTCCTGGGATCCCAGTACTTC.

The CDR3 DNA follows: TGTGCCAGCAGTTTAAGGGGTTGGAACGAGCAGTACTTC. Translating it yields CASSLRGWNEQYF. This chain joins TRBV12-3 or TRBV12-4 and TRBJ2-7; D may be TRBD1 (5 bases). The CDR3 consists of 13 residues. Trimming took off 2 bases at V and 5 bases at J, with 10 bases between the two ends.